Listed below are T cell receptor beta chains from one sample, sequenced in a study of T cell repertoires in ileal Crohn's disease. Assay used: immunoSEQ multiplex PCR; TCRdb lists only in-frame clones, some missing. The top ten hold 20% of the sample, which has about 5,400 clones, about four fifths seen once. The sequenced material came from ileal tissue. These receptors were taken from an adult with Crohn's disease. Both conserved end residues are part of each CDR3. The order of the fields is J gene, V gene, CDR3 protein.

>TRBJ1-2|TRBV5-4
CASSEGKSDYGYTF
>TRBJ2-1|TRBV11-3
CASSLAQRGLDEQFF
>TRBJ1-2|TRBV9
CASSVDDSTLNYGYTF
>TRBJ2-3|TRBV14
CASSQGYADTQYF
>TRBJ1-2|TRBV5-1
CASSGGQPGGYTF
>TRBJ2-2|TRBV5-1
CASSLDPRDDGELFF
>TRBJ2-1|TRBV9
CASSGAINTGTGDNEQFF
>TRBJ2-7|TRBV28
CASSRVGVYEQYF
>TRBJ1-2|TRBV7-2
CASSFHPGVGYTF
>TRBJ1-1|TRBV10-3
CAISEQENTEAFF
>TRBJ1-2|TRBV19
CASSIPAGVRGYTF
>TRBJ1-1|TRBV7-9
CASSDYGTVNTEAFF
>TRBJ2-5|TRBV5-4
CASSSPYRQGPNQETQYF
>TRBJ2-2|TRBV5-1
CASSSTATTNTGELFF
>TRBJ2-7|TRBV18
CASSLQGTYEQYF
>TRBJ2-2|TRBV7-3
CASSPSGGAGELFF
>TRBJ2-1|TRBV2
CASGEEIAGGRNEQFF
>TRBJ1-3|TRBV19
CASNPTAGVVSGNTIYF
>TRBJ2-3|TRBV6-6
CATNSRGPRDTQYF
>TRBJ2-5|TRBV6-1
CASRIGRTDVETQYF
>TRBJ2-1|TRBV7-9
CASSPRRLAGGYNEQFF
>TRBJ2-3|TRBV9
CASSADRGIDTQYF
>TRBJ2-2|TRBV5-1
CASSYRQGSTGELFF
>TRBJ2-5|TRBV5-4
CASSFDRSQETQYF
>TRBJ2-7|TRBV25-1
CASRRQGLNEQYF
>TRBJ2-3|TRBV7-9
CASGWGGIADTQYF
>TRBJ2-3|TRBV25-1
CASSEFGGGADTQYF
>TRBJ1-5|TRBV6-6
CASRANQPQHF
>TRBJ1-6|TRBV9
CASSVRGRNNSPLHF
>TRBJ2-5|TRBV28
CASMVEREGLGETQYF
>TRBJ2-7|TRBV19
CASSGTSSYYEQYF
>TRBJ2-5|TRBV10-1
CASSEAGSGSEETQYF
>TRBJ1-4|TRBV6-6
CASILRQGHEKLFF
>TRBJ2-2|TRBV4-1
CASSRGLAGNTGELFF
>TRBJ2-7|TRBV7-9
CASSLEWTGGDEQYF
>TRBJ2-2|TRBV19
CASSIIAGELFF
>TRBJ1-1|TRBV6-5
CASSRAMNTEAFF
>TRBJ2-2|TRBV11-2
CASRPGGFVTGELFF
>TRBJ2-1|TRBV1
CTPTGGPLNEQFF
>TRBJ2-4|TRBV5-4
CASSASSGGRNIQYF
>TRBJ2-3|TRBV9
CASSVSSSSSGRATDTQYF
>TRBJ2-7|TRBV7-3
CASSKASGGFSYEQYF
>TRBJ2-3|TRBV29-1
CSTPGTGVTTDTQYF
>TRBJ2-7|TRBV5-4
CASSTVERGRHEQYF
>TRBJ2-3|TRBV27
CASSLAGGSTDTQYF
>TRBJ1-2|TRBV11-3
CASSRDRDLSGYTF
>TRBJ2-5|TRBV13
CASKVRLAAQETQYF
>TRBJ1-4|TRBV9
CASSVRPETTNEKLFF
>TRBJ2-5|TRBV6-4
CATPPLAGGFETQYF
>TRBJ1-5|TRBV5-5
CASSPRYGSNQPQHF
>TRBJ1-1|TRBV29-1
CSVGTVRDNTEAFF
>TRBJ2-3|TRBV10-2
CASSEDSLGGTDTQYF
>TRBJ1-6|TRBV29-1
CSVRSGVNSPLHF